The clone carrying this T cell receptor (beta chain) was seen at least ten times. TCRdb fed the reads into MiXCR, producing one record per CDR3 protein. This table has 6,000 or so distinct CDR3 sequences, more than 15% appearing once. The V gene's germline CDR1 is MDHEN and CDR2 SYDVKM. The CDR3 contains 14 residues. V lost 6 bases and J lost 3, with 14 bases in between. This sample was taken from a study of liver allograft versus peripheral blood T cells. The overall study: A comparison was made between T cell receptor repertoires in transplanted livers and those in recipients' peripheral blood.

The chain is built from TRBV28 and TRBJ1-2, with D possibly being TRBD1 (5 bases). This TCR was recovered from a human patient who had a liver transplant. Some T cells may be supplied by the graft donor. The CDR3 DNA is TGTGCCAGCAGCGATGAACAGGCTTACTATGGCTACACCTTC. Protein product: CASSDEQAYYGYTF.